This entry features one T cell receptor (beta chain) sequence. The data derive from a study of cytomegalovirus exposure and HLA in healthy donors. The PCR used 60 Vbeta and 13 Jbeta primers. The repertoire was sequenced with immunoSEQ multiplex PCR; TCRdb's copy has only in-frame clones and lacks some. The table includes about 130,000 clones, approximately 79% detected once. The sequence was collected from a male donor in good health and CMV-seronegative. Specimen: PBMCs.

In DNA form, the CDR3 reads TGTGCCAGCAGCTTCGATACAGCAAATTCACCCCTCCACTTT. Translated: CASSFDTANSPLHF. The genes are TRBV7-2 and TRBJ1-6; D is uncertain. With 3 bases removed from V and 7 bases from J, the gap between germline ends came to 10 bases. Per germline, CDR1 SGHTA and CDR2 FQGNSA. This CDR3 is built from 14 residues.